The rows below give T cell receptor beta chains drawn from one sample of a study of response to subunit inactivated influenza vaccine. TCRdb processed the RT-PCR reads anew with MiXCR; each CDR3 protein has one entry. The data contain roughly 500,000 distinct CDR3 sequences, less than 25% of them singletons. The same data also contributed to another study, on T cells expressing NK-cell markers.

Sample: CD4+ T cells sorted from PBMCs, taken about 11 days after vaccination. These receptors were taken from a man aged 45 to 65 who received an inactivated influenza vaccine. Each CDR3 is given with its conserved first and last residue. The order of the fields is J gene, V gene, clone size, D gene, CDR3 DNA, CDR3 protein. A D gene is named only where the DNA matches it firmly. Size values are once, few and many counts, or a class for expanded clones, and some rows have none.

J: TRBJ2-7; V: TRBV11-1; size: .; D: .; DNA: TGTGCCAGCAGCTTAGGAAGCTCCTACGAGCGGTACTTC; CDR3: CASSLGSSYERYF
J: TRBJ2-3; V: TRBV4-1; size: many; D: .; DNA: TGCGCCAGCAGTCCCGGAGGGGGACGCACAGATACGCAGTATTTT; CDR3: CASSPGGGRTDTQYF
J: TRBJ1-6; V: TRBV20-1; size: .; D: .; DNA: TGCAGTGCTAGTGGGGAGATGAATTCACCCCTCCACTTT; CDR3: CSASGEMNSPLHF
J: TRBJ1-4; V: TRBV5-8; size: .; D: .; DNA: TGTGCCAGCAGCCCCTGGACTAAGAATGAAAAACTGTTTTTT; CDR3: CASSPWTKNEKLFF
J: TRBJ1-2; V: TRBV2; size: once; D: TRBD1; DNA: TGTGCCAGCAGTAGGGACAGGGGTGACTATGGCTACACCTTC; CDR3: CASSRDRGDYGYTF
J: TRBJ2-7; V: TRBV7-2; size: few; D: TRBD2; DNA: TGTGCCAGCAGCTCGCGTAGCGGGGGCCCCTACGAGCAGTACTTC; CDR3: CASSSRSGGPYEQYF
J: TRBJ2-1; V: TRBV11-2; size: .; D: TRBD2; DNA: TGTGCCAGCAGTCCCCTAGCGGGGGACTACAATGAGCAGTTCTTC; CDR3: CASSPLAGDYNEQFF
J: TRBJ2-1; V: TRBV20-1; size: .; D: TRBD1; DNA: TGCAGTGCGCCCGGGACAGCCTACAATGAGCAGTTCTTC; CDR3: CSAPGTAYNEQFF
J: TRBJ1-2; V: TRBV12-3/TRBV12-4; size: many; D: TRBD1; DNA: TGTGCCAGCAGCCCCGGGACAGGGGTCTATGGCTACACCTTC; CDR3: CASSPGTGVYGYTF
J: TRBJ1-1; V: TRBV5-8; size: .; D: TRBD1; DNA: TGTGCCAGCAGCCCCCGGGACAGGGGTTGGACTGAAGCTTTCTTT; CDR3: CASSPRDRGWTEAFF
J: TRBJ1-5; V: TRBV4-3; size: .; D: .; DNA: TGCGCCAGCAGCCAAGGGCATAGTGGACAGCCCCAGCATTTT; CDR3: CASSQGHSGQPQHF
J: TRBJ2-7; V: TRBV27; size: many; D: .; DNA: TGTGCCAGCAGTCCGACAGCTAACCACGAGCAGTACTTC; CDR3: CASSPTANHEQYF
J: TRBJ2-2; V: TRBV7-2; size: few; D: TRBD1; DNA: TGTGCCAGCAGCCAACAGGGACAGGGCACCGGGGAGCTGTTTTTT; CDR3: CASSQQGQGTGELFF
J: TRBJ2-5; V: TRBV10-3; size: .; D: TRBD1; DNA: TGTGCCACCGGGACAGGGGGCAAAGAGACCCAGTACTTC; CDR3: CATGTGGKETQYF
J: TRBJ2-5; V: TRBV24-1; size: few; D: TRBD1; DNA: TGTGCCACCAGTGATTTTAGCATTCGGACAGGGGAGACCCAGTACTTC; CDR3: CATSDFSIRTGETQYF
J: TRBJ2-7; V: TRBV10-3; size: few; D: .; DNA: TGTGCCACCAGCCGGGACATGAGCTCCTACGAGCAGTACTTC; CDR3: CATSRDMSSYEQYF
J: TRBJ2-7; V: TRBV6-2/TRBV6-3; size: .; D: TRBD1; DNA: TGTGCCAGCAGTCACTCCGGGACAGGGGCTTTGAGCGAGCAGTACTTC; CDR3: CASSHSGTGALSEQYF
J: TRBJ2-6; V: TRBV3-1; size: .; D: .; DNA: TGTGCCAGCAGCCAAGATTTTAGCTCTGGGGCCAACGTCCTGACTTTC; CDR3: CASSQDFSSGANVLTF
J: TRBJ2-1; V: TRBV6-5; size: .; D: TRBD2; DNA: TGTGCCAGCAGTTACGTCCAGCGGGGGGGCAGCAATGAGCAGTTCTTC; CDR3: CASSYVQRGGSNEQFF
J: TRBJ2-1; V: TRBV7-2; size: .; D: .; DNA: TGTGCCAGCGCCATCTCCACCGGGACAGAGCAGTTCTTC; CDR3: CASAISTGTEQFF
J: TRBJ1-2; V: TRBV28; size: .; D: .; DNA: TGTGCCAGCAGCCAGAGATTCGGCTACACCTTC; CDR3: CASSQRFGYTF
J: TRBJ2-3; V: TRBV28; size: few; D: TRBD2; DNA: TGTGCCAGCAGTTCGGGGGCTTTTGGACTAGCGGGAGGTTCTCCCACAGATACGCAGTATTTT; CDR3: CASSSGAFGLAGGSPTDTQYF
J: TRBJ1-2; V: TRBV7-2; size: few; D: .; DNA: TGTGCCAGCAGCCCTGGAGGGCGCGGCTACACCTTC; CDR3: CASSPGGRGYTF
J: TRBJ2-3; V: TRBV7-9; size: few; D: .; DNA: TGTGCCAGCAGCTTAGATGCTCTCGCAGACACAGATACGCAGTATTTT; CDR3: CASSLDALADTDTQYF
J: TRBJ1-6; V: TRBV27; size: .; D: TRBD1; DNA: TGTGCCAGCAGTTTCTCTACAGGGGGCTACTCACCCCTCCACTTT; CDR3: CASSFSTGGYSPLHF
J: TRBJ2-1; V: TRBV20-1; size: .; D: .; DNA: TGCAGTGCTAGAGTGGGACCCCTCAACAATGAGCAGTTCTTC; CDR3: CSARVGPLNNEQFF
J: TRBJ2-7; V: TRBV5-1; size: few; D: TRBD1; DNA: TGCGCCAGCAGCGCATCGACAGGGGCCTCCTACGAGCAGTACTTC; CDR3: CASSASTGASYEQYF
J: TRBJ2-7; V: TRBV29-1; size: few; D: .; DNA: TGCAGCGTTGAATTGGGCTCCTACGAGCAGTACTTC; CDR3: CSVELGSYEQYF
J: TRBJ2-3; V: TRBV12-3/TRBV12-4; size: .; D: TRBD1; DNA: TGTGCCAGCAGGCCCGGGACAGGCGGTCTGGGTACGCAGTATTTT; CDR3: CASRPGTGGLGTQYF
J: TRBJ2-3; V: TRBV7-9; size: .; D: .; DNA: TGTGCCAGCAGCTTCGTGGGGCCTACAGATACGCAGTATTTT; CDR3: CASSFVGPTDTQYF
J: TRBJ2-1; V: TRBV2; size: few; D: TRBD1; DNA: TGTGCCAGCAGTGTTTCGGGACAGGGGATCCATGAGCAGTTCTTC; CDR3: CASSVSGQGIHEQFF
J: TRBJ1-2; V: TRBV6-2/TRBV6-3; size: few; D: TRBD1; DNA: TGTGCCAGCAGTCAAACAGGGGGATTTGGTGGCTACACCTTC; CDR3: CASSQTGGFGGYTF
J: TRBJ2-1; V: TRBV6-5; size: few; D: .; DNA: TGTGCCAGCAGTTCCCCTACAGCGTACAATGAGCAGTTCTTC; CDR3: CASSSPTAYNEQFF
J: TRBJ1-3; V: TRBV29-1; size: few; D: .; DNA: TGCAGCGTTGAAGTGGTTTCGGGAAACACCATATATTTT; CDR3: CSVEVVSGNTIYF
J: TRBJ2-3; V: TRBV29-1; size: few; D: .; DNA: TGCAGCTTTGAACGGCAGAGCACAGATACGCAGTATTTT; CDR3: CSFERQSTDTQYF
J: TRBJ1-2; V: TRBV12-3/TRBV12-4; size: few; D: .; DNA: TGTGCCAGCAGTTCCCGGGAACAGGGCGGATATGGCTACACCTTC; CDR3: CASSSREQGGYGYTF
J: TRBJ1-3; V: TRBV7-9; size: .; D: .; DNA: TGTGCCAGCAACTTAGCCGACAACTCTGGAAACACCATATATTTT; CDR3: CASNLADNSGNTIYF
J: TRBJ1-1; V: TRBV11-2; size: many; D: .; DNA: TGTGCCAGCAGCGTGGGGGGGGCGACTGAAGCTTTCTTT; CDR3: CASSVGGATEAFF
J: TRBJ2-7; V: TRBV10-3; size: .; D: TRBD1; DNA: TGTGCCATCAGTGAGGGGCCGGGACAGGGGTACGAGCAGTACTTC; CDR3: CAISEGPGQGYEQYF
J: TRBJ2-1; V: TRBV12-1; size: .; D: .; DNA: TGTGCCAGCAGCTTCTGGGGGATTAATGAGCAGTTCTTC; CDR3: CASSFWGINEQFF
J: TRBJ1-5; V: TRBV10-3; size: .; D: TRBD1; DNA: TGTGCCATCAGTGAGTCGGGACAGGGGACTCAGCCCCAGCATTTT; CDR3: CAISESGQGTQPQHF
J: TRBJ1-5; V: TRBV2; size: few; D: .; DNA: TGTGCCAGCAACGTTGGAGGGAGAAGCAATCAGCCCCAGCATTTT; CDR3: CASNVGGRSNQPQHF
J: TRBJ2-3; V: TRBV7-6; size: .; D: .; DNA: TGTGCCAGCAGCCGGACTGGGTCGCAGTATACGCAGTATTTT; CDR3: CASSRTGSQYTQYF
J: TRBJ2-3; V: TRBV2; size: .; D: .; DNA: TGTGCCAGCAGTGAACGCAGGCATACGCAGTATTTT; CDR3: CASSERRHTQYF
J: TRBJ1-1; V: TRBV6-1; size: .; D: .; DNA: TGTGCCAGCAGTGCACAGGGAGGCGACACTGAAGCTTTCTTT; CDR3: CASSAQGGDTEAFF
J: TRBJ2-3; V: TRBV4-3; size: many; D: .; DNA: TGCGCCAGCAGCCGCCAGTTCGGGGTTGGGACAGATACGCAGTATTTT; CDR3: CASSRQFGVGTDTQYF
J: TRBJ2-2; V: TRBV30; size: .; D: TRBD1; DNA: TGTGCCTGGAGTCCTCCGGACAGGGCCTCCGGGGAGCTGTTTTTT; CDR3: CAWSPPDRASGELFF
J: TRBJ1-1; V: TRBV7-2; size: few; D: .; DNA: TGTGCCAGCAGCTCGGGCCTGAGGGACACTGAAGCTTTCTTT; CDR3: CASSSGLRDTEAFF
J: TRBJ2-7; V: TRBV20-1; size: .; D: .; DNA: TGCAGTGCACCTCAACCGGGACTGATCTACGAGCAGTACTTC; CDR3: CSAPQPGLIYEQYF
J: TRBJ2-3; V: TRBV20-1; size: many; D: .; DNA: TGCAGTGCTAGGGAGCCCGGGACAGATACGCAGTATTTT; CDR3: CSAREPGTDTQYF
J: TRBJ2-1; V: TRBV7-8; size: .; D: .; DNA: TGTGCCAGCAGCTTAAATGGTCTAAAGCAGTTCTTC; CDR3: CASSLNGLKQFF
J: TRBJ2-5; V: TRBV9; size: .; D: .; DNA: TGTGCCAGCAGCGTCAGTCCAGCGGACCAAGAGACCCAGTACTTC; CDR3: CASSVSPADQETQYF